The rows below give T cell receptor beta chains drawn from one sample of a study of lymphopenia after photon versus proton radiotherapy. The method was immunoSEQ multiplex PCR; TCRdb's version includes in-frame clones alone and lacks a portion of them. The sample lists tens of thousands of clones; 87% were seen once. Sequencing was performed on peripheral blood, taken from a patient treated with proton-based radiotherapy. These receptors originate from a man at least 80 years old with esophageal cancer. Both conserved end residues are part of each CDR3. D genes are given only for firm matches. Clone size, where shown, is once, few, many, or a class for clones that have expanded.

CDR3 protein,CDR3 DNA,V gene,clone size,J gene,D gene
CASSLAGSYEQYF,TGCGCCAGCAGCTTGGCAGGGTCCTACGAGCAGTACTTC,TRBV5-1,-,TRBJ2-7,-
CASRIANTGELFF,TGTGCCAGTAGGATCGCGAACACCGGGGAGCTGTTTTTT,TRBV19,-,TRBJ2-2,-
CASSLRDPGAGELFF,TGTGCCAGCAGCCTCCGGGACCCAGGCGCCGGGGAGCTGTTTTTT,TRBV11-2,-,TRBJ2-2,-
CASSPGGLLSYEQYF,TGTGCCAGCAGCCCGGGCGGACTCCTTTCCTACGAGCAGTACTTC,TRBV13,-,TRBJ2-7,-
CASSPIAGPHEQYF,TGTGCCAGCAGTCCAATAGCGGGGCCCCACGAGCAGTACTTC,TRBV7-8,-,TRBJ2-7,TRBD2
CATSRDWRGSEKLFF,TGTGCCACCAGCAGAGATTGGAGGGGAAGTGAAAAACTGTTTTTT,TRBV15,-,TRBJ1-4,-
CASSGGWGYNSPLHF,TGTGCCAGCAGCGGAGGGTGGGGGTATAATTCACCCCTCCACTTT,TRBV9,-,TRBJ1-6,-
CASSLALSGQEGYTF,TGTGCCAGCAGCTTAGCTCTGTCTGGGCAGGAGGGCTACACCTTC,TRBV7-2,medium-sized,TRBJ1-2,-
CASSQGKGAVRRTDTQYF,TGCGCCAGCAGCCAAGGGAAGGGGGCGGTTCGTCGCACAGATACGCAGTATTTT,TRBV4-1,-,TRBJ2-3,TRBD1
CASMGPMTRGTEAFF,TGTGCCAGCATGGGCCCCATGACTCGGGGCACTGAAGCTTTCTTT,TRBV2,-,TRBJ1-1,-
CASSLNHRRGQPQHF,TGTGCCAGCAGCTTAAATCACAGGAGAGGTCAGCCCCAGCATTTT,TRBV5-6,-,TRBJ1-5,-
CASSLGGRAGAFF,TGTGCCAGCAGCTTAGGCGGTAGAGCGGGAGCTTTCTTT,TRBV7-9,-,TRBJ1-1,-
CASSDPSVGHEQYF,TGTGCCAGCAGCGACCCTTCGGTCGGCCACGAGCAGTACTTC,TRBV9,-,TRBJ2-7,-
CASNSARGGAELFF,TGTGCCAGTAACTCAGCTCGTGGGGGAGCGGAGCTGTTTTTT,TRBV19,-,TRBJ2-2,-
CASSYSGPQTDTQYF,TGTGCCAGCAGTTACTCTGGGCCCCAGACAGATACGCAGTATTTT,TRBV6-5,-,TRBJ2-3,-
CSVVITGELFF,TGCAGCGTGGTTATCACCGGGGAGCTGTTTTTT,TRBV29-1,-,TRBJ2-2,-
CASLRRTGELFF,TGTGCCAGTCTTCGGCGAACCGGGGAGCTGTTTTTT,TRBV19,-,TRBJ2-2,-
CASSLRGQETQYF,TGTGCCAGTAGTCTCCGGGGCCAAGAGACCCAGTACTTC,TRBV19,-,TRBJ2-5,-
CASSESGVSNNEQFF,TGCGCCAGCAGTGAGTCGGGGGTTTCGAACAATGAGCAGTTCTTC,TRBV10-1,-,TRBJ2-1,-
CASSLNPFGYEQYF,TGTGCCAGCAGCTTAAATCCGTTTGGCTACGAGCAGTACTTC,TRBV7-9,-,TRBJ2-7,-
CASSPVAEVYTGELFF,TGCGCCAGCAGTCCCGTGGCGGAGGTGTATACCGGGGAGCTGTTTTTT,TRBV5-1,-,TRBJ2-2,-
CSVGSGGWDTQYF,TGCAGCGTTGGATCCGGGGGATGGGATACGCAGTATTTT,TRBV29-1,-,TRBJ2-3,-
CASSYPSVLQETQYF,TGTGCCAGCAGCTACCCCTCGGTGCTCCAAGAGACCCAGTACTTC,TRBV11-2,once,TRBJ2-5,-
CASSYKVFGNTIYF,TGTGCCAGCAGTTACAAAGTTTTTGGAAACACCATATATTTT,TRBV6-5,once,TRBJ1-3,-
CASSQGSEETQYF,TGTGCCAGCAGCCAAGGGTCAGAAGAGACCCAGTACTTC,TRBV6-1,-,TRBJ2-5,-
CASSLDGQIQETQYF,TGTGCCAGCAGCTTAGATGGGCAGATCCAAGAGACCCAGTACTTC,TRBV7-9,-,TRBJ2-5,-
CASSEGAPNEKLFF,TGTGCCAGCAGTGAGGGGGCACCTAATGAAAAACTGTTTTTT,TRBV28,-,TRBJ1-4,TRBD1
CASSSPDRGVANEQFF,TGCGCCAGCAGCTCCCCGGACAGGGGAGTAGCTAATGAGCAGTTCTTC,TRBV5-1,-,TRBJ2-1,TRBD1
CASSVTGGAVWSNQPQHF,TGTGCCAGCAGTGTAACAGGGGGCGCGGTGTGGAGCAATCAGCCCCAGCATTTT,TRBV27,-,TRBJ1-5,TRBD1
CASTSWSTDTQYF,TGTGCCAGCACATCTTGGAGCACAGATACGCAGTATTTT,TRBV25-1,-,TRBJ2-3,-
CASSLRKRAGRTGSYNSPLHF,TGTGCCAGCAGTTTGAGAAAGAGGGCGGGACGGACGGGTTCCTATAATTCACCCCTCCACTTT,TRBV27,-,TRBJ1-6,-
CASSLLMAENGYTF,TGCGCCAGCAGCCTTCTGATGGCGGAGAACGGCTACACCTTC,TRBV4-3,-,TRBJ1-2,-
CASSLFLNQAFF,TGTGCCAGCAGCTTATTTCTTAACCAAGCTTTCTTT,TRBV7-2,-,TRBJ1-1,-
CASSMTASNYGYTF,TGTGCCAGCAGCATGACAGCCTCTAACTATGGCTACACCTTC,TRBV5-6,-,TRBJ1-2,-
CASSATGMGAEAFF,TGTGCCAGCAGTGCGACAGGGATGGGAGCTGAAGCTTTCTTT,TRBV28,few,TRBJ1-1,TRBD1
CASSYAPDGYEQYF,TGTGCCAGCAGTTACGCGCCGGACGGTTACGAGCAGTACTTC,TRBV6-5,-,TRBJ2-7,-
CASGLPSEIAGGQETQYF,TGTGCTAGTGGTTTGCCGTCAGAAATAGCGGGAGGACAAGAGACCCAGTACTTC,TRBV12-5,-,TRBJ2-5,TRBD2
CASSPSTPPNYGYTF,TGTGCCAGCTCACCAAGCACTCCACCTAACTATGGCTACACCTTC,TRBV18,once,TRBJ1-2,-
CASSLGVGGANVLTF,TGCGCCAGCAGCTTGGGAGTGGGTGGGGCCAACGTCCTGACTTTC,TRBV5-1,-,TRBJ2-6,-
CASSPSPVGRNSPLHF,TGCGCCAGCAGCCCCTCTCCCGTGGGCCGAAATTCACCCCTCCACTTT,TRBV4-1,few,TRBJ1-6,-
CASSSLLLNTEAFF,TGTGCCAGCAGCTCCCTATTATTGAACACTGAAGCTTTCTTT,TRBV11-2,-,TRBJ1-1,-
CASSSQGVFTEAFF,TGTGCCAGCAGCTCACAGGGGGTATTCACTGAAGCTTTCTTT,TRBV5-5,-,TRBJ1-1,TRBD1
CASSPQRQGSGGYTF,TGTGCCAGCAGCCCCCAGAGACAGGGTAGTGGTGGCTACACCTTC,TRBV7-4,-,TRBJ1-2,TRBD1
CSVIGQPFGEKLFF,TGCAGCGTCATAGGACAGCCGTTCGGAGAAAAACTGTTTTTT,TRBV29-1,-,TRBJ1-4,-
CASSLRDSLYYEQYF,TGTGCCAGCAGCCTCCGGGACAGTCTATACTACGAGCAGTACTTC,TRBV7-2,-,TRBJ2-7,TRBD1
CASSLEQNNSPLHF,TGCGCCAGCAGCTTGGAACAGAATAATTCACCCCTCCACTTT,TRBV5-1,many,TRBJ1-6,-
CASSVDPDQPQHF,TGTGCCAGCAGCGTAGATCCCGATCAGCCCCAGCATTTT,TRBV9,-,TRBJ1-5,-
CASSPMRGNTEAFF,TGTGCCAGCAGCCCCATGCGGGGTAATACTGAAGCTTTCTTT,TRBV7-3,-,TRBJ1-1,-
CASSPEGGTSGISEQYF,TGTGCCAGCAGCCCCGAAGGGGGGACTAGCGGGATCTCTGAGCAGTACTTC,TRBV7-6,-,TRBJ2-7,TRBD2
CASSVQSGARGPQHF,TGTGCCAGTAGTGTCCAATCGGGCGCCCGAGGGCCCCAGCATTTT,TRBV19,-,TRBJ1-5,-
CASSQGTGNTIYF,TGTGCCAGCAGCCAGGGGACAGGAAACACCATATATTTT,TRBV6-6,-,TRBJ1-3,-
CASSLGSTYEQYF,TGTGCCAGCAGCTTAGGCAGTACCTACGAGCAGTACTTC,TRBV7-8,once,TRBJ2-7,-
CASSAITSYNEQFF,TGTGCCAGCAGCGCCATTACCTCCTACAATGAGCAGTTCTTC,TRBV11-2,once,TRBJ2-1,-
CASSSDRGLSYEQYF,TGTGCCAGCAGTTCCGACAGGGGGCTTTCCTACGAGCAGTACTTC,TRBV6-5,-,TRBJ2-7,TRBD1